This record concerns one T cell receptor (beta chain) sequence. The antigen is undetermined. The data are from a study of cytomegalovirus exposure and HLA in healthy donors. Findings of the study overall: When the data were analyzed later, several of the most significant clusters appeared to be linked to common viral pathogens. The dataset shows that most TCR sequences were rare, while some public TCRs occurred in many donors.

The PCR contained 60 Vbeta and 13 Jbeta primers. Sequencing was performed with immunoSEQ multiplex PCR; in TCRdb, only in-frame clones are kept and a portion is missing. The sample comprises around 230,000 clones, about 79% of which are singletons, and 1.8% rests with the top ten. The CDR3 sequence is 14 residues long. V was shortened by 1 base and J by 0 bases, with 7 bases between the two germline ends. The germline CDR1 and CDR2 sequences are SGHAT and FQNNGV. The sequenced material came from PBMCs. The rearrangement uses TRBV11-2 and TRBJ2-7; D uncertain. This clonotype was sampled from a male donor in good health and CMV-seronegative. CDR3 sequence: CASSLVQASYEQYF. CDR3 nucleotides: TGTGCCAGCAGCTTAGTTCAGGCCTCCTACGAGCAGTACTTC.